This T cell receptor (beta chain) stems from a study of T cells after yellow fever vaccination. The table lists this clonotype with a few counts. Its antigen is undetermined. The germline gives CDR1 LNHNV, CDR2 YYDKDF (reference sequence). CDR3 length: 18 residues. The trim removed 3 bases at V and 6 bases at J, leaving 14 bases unmatched. Points from the study as a whole: Abundant clonotypes from the bulk population could contaminate FACS-sorted repertoires. Secondary responses were weaker yet peaked faster, day 5 versus 15. Re-detected after boosting: most primary clones, almost 98% of CD4 and roughly 88% of CD8.

It was through 5'RACE template switching that TCR cDNA was made, with a universal primer site and UMIs added. TCRdb used MiXCR to reprocess the 5' RACE reads, holding one entry per CDR3 protein. This table has approximately 300,000 distinct CDR3 sequences, roughly 6.8% appearing once. The sequence came from a man aged 18-30 years who received the YFV17D yellow fever vaccine. This sequence joins TRBV15 and TRBJ2-3; 11 bases match TRBD2. Source: PBMCs, taken more than 40 days after the first yellow fever vaccination. The CDR3 sequence is CATSRTSISGGAGDTQYF. CDR3 nucleotide sequence: TGTGCCACCAGCAGGACGTCCATTAGCGGGGGGGCAGGTGATACGCAGTATTTT.